This TCR beta chain was captured in a study of beta chain features in type 1 diabetes. Regarding this clone: The antigen remains undetermined.

The CDR3 contains 15 residues. V was clipped by 8 bases and J by 7 bases, with 20 bases between them. In germline, CDR1 is MDHEN, CDR2 SYDVKM. The study reverse transcribed the entire isolated RNA, so it sequenced expressed TCRB transcripts. TCRdb keeps only in-frame clones here, not all; method: immunoSEQ multiplex PCR. Of a few hundred thousand clones in the sample, around 10% were seen once. Notes on the study in general: Shorter TCRB CDR3s, moderately but significantly so, were found in Type 1 diabetes patients in all four CD4+ subsets. Overrepresentation of cells with high TCR expression could result from cDNA sequencing.

This chain links TRBV28 with TRBJ1-4; D possibly corresponds to TRBD1 (6 bases). The clonotype originates from a man aged 25-40 years with type 1 diabetes. The specimen was central memory CD4+ T cells from blood. The CDR3 DNA reads as TGTGCCAGCGGAACCTCAGGGGCTACCCTTGAAAAACTGTTTTTT. This sequence encodes CASGTSGATLEKLFF.